Shown below are 31 T cell receptor beta chains from a single sample sequenced in a study of T cell responses to AZD1222 COVID-19 vaccine. Sequencing used immunoSEQ multiplex PCR; TCRdb keeps in-frame clones, though not all of them. Of around 120,000 clones listed, over 75% were seen once; the top ten hold less than 4.5%. Material: peripheral blood, obtained on day 0 of AZD1222 vaccination. Source of these receptors: an adult in good health.

V is TRBV11-2 and J is TRBJ2-1; the D call may be TRBD1 or TRBD2 (5 bases each). The length of the CDR3 is 14 residues. V lost 2 bases and J lost 6, with 11 bases in between. Germline CDR1 reads SGHAT; CDR2 reads FQNNGV. This chain's CDR3 is CASSLIGTRNEQFF. The CDR3 DNA reads as TGTGCCAGCAGCTTAATAGGGACCCGCAATGAGCAGTTCTTC.

This clone came up a few times. The chain uses TRBV6-2 or TRBV6-3 and TRBJ1-3; TRBD1 might be the D (5 bases). CDR3 length equals 13 residues. Trimming left V 5 bases short and J 2 bases short, with 7 bases between. Germline V gene lookup returns CDR1 MNHEY and CDR2 SVGEGT. As DNA, the CDR3 is TGTGCCAGCAGTCTGGACACTGGAAACACCATATATTTT. Amino acids: CASSLDTGNTIYF.

The chain couples TRBV27 to TRBJ2-4; 12 bases align to TRBD1. V lost 5 bases and J lost 1; bases outside the gene matches: 9. This CDR3 is built from 18 residues. The germline V gene encodes CDR1 MNHEY and CDR2 SMNVEV (reference sequence). The CDR3 loop reads CASSDGTGGFGAKNIQYF. As DNA, the CDR3 is TGTGCCAGCAGTGACGGGACAGGGGGCTTCGGGGCCAAAAACATTCAGTACTTC.

This clone was seen just once. This rearrangement joins TRBV2 to TRBJ2-1; 10 positions agree with TRBD2. The CDR3 has 15 residues. V shed 5 bases, J shed 5 bases, and the junction held 6 bases outside the gene matches. In germline, CDR1 is SNHLY, CDR2 FYNNEI. The CDR3 DNA reads as TGTGCCAGCAGTTGGACTAGCGGCATCAACAATGAGCAGTTCTTC. Protein sequence: CASSWTSGINNEQFF.

This clone appeared a few times. The chain carries TRBV6-5 and TRBJ2-1; 9 bases agree with TRBD2. The CDR3 loop spans 15 amino acids. CDR1 MNHEY and CDR2 SVGAGI come from the germline V gene. After removal of 6 bases from V and 6 bases from J, the junction contained 9 bases not matched to a gene. The CDR3 nucleotides read TGTGCCAGCAGGGATAGCGGGGGACATTCCAATGAGCAGTTCTTC. As protein: CASRDSGGHSNEQFF.

The rearrangement joins TRBV7-6 to TRBJ1-5; 7 bases map to TRBD1. The junction had 4 bases not matched to a gene; V was cut back by 5 bases and J by 0 bases. This CDR3 spans 15 amino acids. Germline V CDR1 and CDR2: SGHVS, FNYEAQ. The CDR3 is CASSEGQYSNQPQHF. DNA for the CDR3: TGTGCCAGCAGCGAGGGACAGTATAGCAATCAGCCCCAGCATTTT.

V usage is TRBV21-1 and J usage is TRBJ2-5; the D call of TRBD2 is as the table states it, not checked on the DNA. TRBV21-1 is described as a pseudogene. The CDR3 consists of 17 residues. CDR3 sequence (DNA): TGTGCCAGCAGCAAGGGACGGTTGACGGGGGACCAAGAGACCCAGTACTTC. Its translation: CASSKGRLTGDQETQYF.

This chain connects TRBV7-9 to TRBJ1-2, with D perhaps matching TRBD1 (6 bases). Germline V lookup: CDR1 SEHNR, CDR2 FQNEAQ (reference sequence). There are 15 residues in the CDR3. The germline V and J ends were trimmed by 7 bases and 4 bases, with 19 bases remaining between them. CDR3 sequence (DNA): TGTGCCAGCACCTCAATGGGGAGGGGGGTCTATGGCTACACCTTC. Its protein product is CASTSMGRGVYGYTF.

The V and J genes are TRBV7-6 and TRBJ1-1; no reliable D call. The CDR3 sequence is 17 residues long. Per the germline V gene, CDR1 is SGHVS and CDR2 is FNYEAQ. The V gene lost 3 bases and the J gene lost 1 base, with 18 bases spanning the gap. The CDR3 region has the DNA TGTGCCAGCAGCTTGGTCCAGGTTTCGATGGGGAACACTGAAGCTTTCTTT. Its protein product is CASSLVQVSMGNTEAFF.

V is TRBV7-8 and J is TRBJ2-5; no clear D. V lost 5 bases and J 4 bases, leaving 8 bases between the germline ends. The CDR3 length is 12 residues. From germline, CDR1 is SGHVS and CDR2 FQNEAQ. CDR3 in amino acids: CASSPYGETQYF. DNA for the CDR3: TGTGCCAGCAGCCCCTATGGAGAGACCCAGTACTTC.

The chain combines TRBV19 with TRBJ1-2; 11 positions match TRBD1. Trimming removed 3 bases from V and 4 bases from J; junction bases left unmatched: 4. CDR3 length: 15 residues. Per germline, CDR1 LNHDA and CDR2 SQIVND (reference sequence). CDR3 in amino acids: CASSIRTGGSYGYTF. CDR3 DNA sequence: TGTGCCAGTAGTATTAGGACAGGGGGCTCCTATGGCTACACCTTC. The full variable domain, its missing parts supplied by reference TRBV19 and TRBJ1-2, is DGGITQSPKYLFRKEGQNVTLSCEQNLNHDAMYWYRQDPGQGLRLIYYSQIVNDFQKGDIAEGYSVSREKKESFPLTVTSAQKNPTAFYLCASSIRTGGSYGYTFGSGTRLTVV.

The chain carries TRBV29-1 and TRBJ2-1, with D possibly matching TRBD1 (5 bases). CDR1 is SQVTM, CDR2 ANQGSEA, per germline. V dropped 6 bases and J dropped 5 bases, with 14 bases sitting between them. CDR3 length equals 13 residues. The DNA of the CDR3 is TGCAGCGTGTTGGAAGGGGCCGACAATGAGCAGTTCTTC. Protein sequence: CSVLEGADNEQFF.

The V gene is TRBV23-1, the J gene TRBJ1-4; D is undetermined. TRBV23-1 is an open reading frame whose function is uncertain. This CDR3 contains 12 residues. Trimming removed 9 bases from V and 3 bases from J, with 8 bases in between. The CDR3 sequence: CARRVANEKLFF. The CDR3 DNA is TGCGCCAGGAGGGTTGCTAATGAAAAACTGTTTTTT.

As concerns this clone: The identical CDR3 is also encoded by other nucleotide sequences in the sample. The V gene is TRBV7-2, the J gene TRBJ2-7; D call uncertain. V was clipped by 1 base and J by 0 bases, with 1 base between them. Germline CDR1 SGHTA, CDR2 FQGNSA. The CDR3 runs 12 residues. This CDR3 is CASSLVSYEQYF. CDR3 nucleotides: TGTGCCAGCAGCTTAGTCTCCTACGAGCAGTACTTC.

The V gene is TRBV7-6, the J gene TRBJ2-2; 10 bases agree with TRBD2. Germline V gene lookup returns CDR1 SGHVS and CDR2 FNYEAQ. This CDR3 has 18 residues. Trimming cost V 0 bases and J 5 bases; bases outside gene matches: 9. The DNA for the CDR3 is TGTGCCAGCAGCTTAGCACTAGCGGGGCTCTCTGTTACCGGGGAGCTGTTTTTT. Translation: CASSLALAGLSVTGELFF.

The V gene is TRBV5-1, the J gene TRBJ2-2; D is undetermined. The CDR3 is 15 amino acids. Germline CDR1 SGHRS, CDR2 YFSETQ. V shed 2 bases and J shed 4 bases, with 12 bases lying between them. CDR3 in DNA: TGCGCCAGCAGCTTTGAAGGGCCCCCCACCGGGGAGCTGTTTTTT. This codes for CASSFEGPPTGELFF.

The chain links TRBV4-3 to TRBJ2-2; D is ambiguous. Trimming took off 0 bases at V and 0 bases at J, with 14 bases between the two ends. Per germline, CDR1 LGHNA and CDR2 YSLEER. The CDR3 sequence is 18 residues long. CDR3 sequence: CASSQETSSAANTGELFF. CDR3 DNA: TGCGCCAGCAGCCAAGAGACGTCCAGCGCCGCGAACACCGGGGAGCTGTTTTTT.

The gene calls are TRBV10-3 and TRBJ2-3; TRBD1 agrees at 7 bases. The J segment lost 2 bases and the V segment lost 6 bases, leaving 8 bases of the junction unmatched. The germline gives CDR1 ENHRY, CDR2 SYGVKD. This CDR3 has 15 residues. The CDR3 reads CAIRGQPGVTDTQYF. The CDR3 DNA follows: TGTGCCATCAGGGGACAGCCCGGGGTCACAGATACGCAGTATTTT.

This rearrangement joins TRBV5-1 to TRBJ2-2, with D possibly called TRBD1 or TRBD2 (5 bases each). Germline CDR1 reads SGHRS; CDR2 reads YFSETQ. Trimming took 0 bases from V and 0 from J, leaving 12 bases between them. This CDR3 region has 17 residues. The CDR3 reads CASSLDRGGSNTGELFF. The CDR3 coding sequence is TGCGCCAGCAGCTTGGATCGGGGCGGGTCGAACACCGGGGAGCTGTTTTTT.

A single count supports this clone. The rearrangement joins TRBV6-5 to TRBJ1-4; D uncertain. V lost 4 bases to trimming and J lost 3 bases, with 12 bases between them. The CDR3 runs 15 residues. Germline assignment: CDR1 MNHEY and CDR2 SVGAGI. CDR3 in amino acids: CASSSPTSANEKLFF. The CDR3 nucleotides read TGTGCCAGCAGTTCCCCGACCTCAGCTAATGAAAAACTGTTTTTT.

The chain uses TRBV5-1 and TRBJ2-7; D remains unclear. CDR1 and CDR2 (germline): SGHRS, YFSETQ. The CDR3 is 15 residues long. Trimming removed 0 bases from V and 2 bases from J, with 12 bases in between. The chain's CDR3 is CASSLGHQQTYEQYF. CDR3 DNA: TGCGCCAGCAGCTTGGGACACCAACAAACCTACGAGCAGTACTTC.

V and J are TRBV19 and TRBJ2-1; 8 nucleotides align to TRBD1. This CDR3 has 15 residues. The germline V gene encodes CDR1 LNHDA and CDR2 SQIVND (reference sequence). With 7 bases clipped from V and 0 bases from J, the junction kept 5 bases outside the gene matches. CDR3 DNA: TGTGCCAGTAAGGTCGGGACAGGCTCCTACAATGAGCAGTTCTTC. Amino acid sequence: CASKVGTGSYNEQFF.

V is TRBV12-3 or TRBV12-4 and J is TRBJ1-1; TRBD1 matches 8 bases. CDR3 length: 13 amino acids. J lost 5 bases, V lost 6 bases, and 5 bases had no gene match. The DNA for the CDR3 is TGTGCCAGCAGGGACAGGGTTCTAACTGAAGCTTTCTTT. It yields the protein CASRDRVLTEAFF.

This chain joins TRBV6-2 or TRBV6-3 and TRBJ2-3; TRBD2 matches at 11 bases. J gave up 2 bases and V 6 bases, and 13 bases lay outside the gene matches. The germline CDR1 and CDR2 sequences are MNHEY and SVGEGT. This CDR3 spans 18 amino acids. The CDR3 reads CASSPTSWTSGHTDTQYF. The CDR3 nucleotides are TGTGCCAGCAGCCCTACCTCTTGGACTAGCGGGCACACAGATACGCAGTATTTT.

Here the CDR3 DNA reads TGTGCCAGCAGTGAATATGGGGGCTACGAGCAGTACTTC. The encoded protein is CASSEYGGYEQYF. The chain has TRBV6-1 and TRBJ2-7; D tentatively reads TRBD1 or TRBD2 (5 bases each). The CDR3 is 13 residues long. Trimming pared 2 bases from V and 3 bases from J, leaving 8 bases between. Germline CDR1 and CDR2: MNHNS and SASEGT.

This clone was seen only once. The chain is built from TRBV12-3 or TRBV12-4 and TRBJ2-4; 9 nucleotides match TRBD1. Trimming took 2 bases from V and 15 from J; bases not matched to a gene: 8. This CDR3 comprises 13 residues. CDR3 in DNA: TGTGCCAGCAGTTTAATCCGGACAGGGGAACTGTACTTC. This encodes CASSLIRTGELYF.

This sequence joins TRBV4-1 and TRBJ2-1; TRBD2 agrees at 7 bases. CDR3 size: 17 residues. Germline CDR1 MGHRA, CDR2 YSYEKL. The V gene end was trimmed by 5 bases and the J gene end by 2 bases; junction bases not matched to a gene: 12. The CDR3 DNA follows: TGCGCCAGCAGCTTGGGTCGGGGAGGGGTCCCCTACAATGAGCAGTTCTTC. This codes for CASSLGRGGVPYNEQFF.

As for this clone: At one boundary the junction diverges from the germline segment, which might be a read error. V usage is TRBV5-1 and J usage is TRBJ1-6; TRBD1 is a possible D gene (5 bases). Germline V gene lookup returns CDR1 SGHRS and CDR2 YFSETQ. This CDR3 is built from 14 residues. The CDR3, as DNA: TGCGCGAGCAGTATAGGGGCTAATAATTCACCCCTCCACTTT. Translated: CASSIGANNSPLHF.

The V gene is TRBV2, the J gene TRBJ1-1; D remains unclear. CDR3 size: 14 residues. Germline CDR1 and CDR2: SNHLY and FYNNEI. Trimming cost V 10 bases and J 3 bases, with 18 bases left between them. CDR3 in DNA: TGTGCCACTCATTATAGGAGGGAGGACACTGAAGCTTTCTTT. Its protein is CATHYRREDTEAFF.

The rearrangement uses TRBV12-3 or TRBV12-4 and TRBJ2-3; D unresolved. The V end was cut by 4 bases, the J end by 4 bases, with 6 bases between. The CDR3 covers 12 residues. DNA for the CDR3: TGTGCCAGCAGTTCCCTGGCAGATACGCAGTATTTT. As protein: CASSSLADTQYF.

This clone was seen more than once but under ten times. The rearrangement joins TRBV11-2 to TRBJ1-6, with no clear D. Per germline, CDR1 SGHAT and CDR2 FQNNGV. V shed 2 bases and J shed 0 bases, with 8 bases lying between them. The CDR3 is made up of 16 amino acids. This CDR3 is CASSLISFSYNSPLHF. The DNA of the CDR3 is TGTGCCAGCAGCTTAATATCATTCTCCTATAATTCACCCCTCCACTTT.